Below are 16 T cell receptor beta chains sequenced from a single sample in a study of blood T cell repertoires in COVID-19 (dated by TCRdb to the early 2020s). To prepare the library, the immunoSEQ multiplex PCR assay was applied. TCRdb provides this immuneACCESS table in a form limited to in-frame rearrangements. Some clones are lacking; in checked studies, under half of them reflect an unresolved V gene, and why the rest are absent is not known. Present in this sample are around 300,000 clones, approximately 91% of which were seen just once. The ten largest account for roughly 2.3% of the sample. Sequenced: peripheral blood. These receptors came from a man aged 45-65 years with acute or convalescent COVID-19.

The CDR3 is CASSAGGGRTGELFF. The CDR3 DNA follows: TGTGCCAGCTCAGCCGGCGGGGGCCGTACCGGGGAGCTGTTTTTT. This chain uses TRBV18 with TRBJ2-2; tentatively, D is TRBD2 (7 bases). V lost 5 bases, J lost 5 bases, and 15 bases lay in between. Germline V gives CDR1 KGHSH, CDR2 LQKENI. CDR3 length: 15 amino acids. The whole variable domain, filled in from reference TRBV18 and TRBJ2-2, reads NAGVMQNPRHLVRRRGQEARLRCSPMKGHSHVYWYRQLPEEGLKFMVYLQKENIIDESGMPKERFSAEFPKEGPSILRIQQVVRGDSAAYFCASSAGGGRTGELFFGEGSRLTVL.

The genes are TRBV12-3 or TRBV12-4 and TRBJ1-3; D gene unclear. CDR3 size: 13 residues. Between the trimmed V and J ends, which lost 5 bases and 4 bases, there was a span of 9 bases. The DNA for the CDR3 is TGTGCCAGCAGTCCCCTATACGGAAACACCATATATTTT. Amino acid sequence: CASSPLYGNTIYF.

The CDR3 DNA sequence: TGTGCCAGCAGCTCACAGGGTGGCACTGAAGCTTTCTTT. This sequence encodes CASSSQGGTEAFF. This chain links TRBV12-3 or TRBV12-4 with TRBJ1-1; D possibly corresponds to TRBD1 (6 bases). Trimming removed 6 bases at V and 4 bases at J, with 12 bases between. The CDR3 runs to 13 residues.

This chain uses TRBV11-3 with TRBJ2-7, with 10 bases aligning to TRBD1. V trimming: 3 bases; J trimming: 1 base; junction bases outside the gene matches: 3. CDR1 and CDR2 (germline): SGHNT, YENEEA. This CDR3 has 15 amino acids. The DNA for the CDR3 is TGTGCCAGCAGCTTTGCGGGACAGGGGTCCTACGAGCAGTACTTC. Encoded protein: CASSFAGQGSYEQYF.

The table lists this clone with a count of one. The chain is built from TRBV9 and TRBJ2-5; a possible D gene is TRBD1 (7 bases). Trimming took 1 base from V and 2 from J, leaving 18 bases between them. Looked up from germline, CDR1 is SGDLS and CDR2 is YYNGEE. The CDR3 sequence is 17 residues long. The CDR3 loop reads CASSVTPLGGQQETQYF. The CDR3 DNA follows: TGTGCCAGCAGCGTAACCCCCCTCGGGGGACAGCAAGAGACCCAGTACTTC.

The genes are TRBV7-3 and TRBJ2-1; the match to TRBD2 covers 11 bases. Trimming at V came to 4 bases and at J to 4 bases, leaving 0 bases not matched to a gene. CDR1 and CDR2 from the germline V gene are SGHTA and FQGTGA. The CDR3 runs to 14 residues. CDR3 region: CASSSSGGYNEQFF. The CDR3 coding sequence is TGTGCCAGCAGCTCTAGCGGGGGGTACAATGAGCAGTTCTTC.

This chain links TRBV3-1 (or the pseudogene TRBV3-2) with TRBJ2-5; tentative D call: TRBD2 (6 bases). The V gene lost 1 base and the J gene lost 1 base, with 10 bases spanning the gap. This CDR3 contains 15 residues. Germline assignment: CDR1 LGHDT and CDR2 YNNKEL (reference sequence). The CDR3 loop reads CASSQGGALQETQYF. The DNA of the CDR3 is TGTGCCAGCAGCCAAGGCGGGGCTCTCCAAGAGACCCAGTACTTC.

This chain connects TRBV7-2 to TRBJ1-1; possibly TRBD1 for D (5 bases). The CDR3 loop spans 14 amino acids. Germline assignment: CDR1 SGHTA and CDR2 FQGNSA. V dropped 7 bases and J dropped 1 base, with 13 bases sitting between them. In DNA form, the CDR3 reads TGTGCCAGCACCTTGGGGGGATCGAACACTGAAGCTTTCTTT. Encoded protein: CASTLGGSNTEAFF.

V is TRBV19 and J is TRBJ1-5; D is unresolved. The germline V gene has CDR1 LNHDA and CDR2 SQIVND (reference sequence). The CDR3 has 14 residues. V was pared by 8 bases and J by 4 bases, with 15 bases between. The CDR3 region has the DNA TGTGCCAGTTGGTCGGCGGCCTCTAATCAGCCCCAGCATTTT. As protein: CASWSAASNQPQHF.

The V and J genes are TRBV19 and TRBJ1-3; 9 bases fit TRBD1. J lost 8 bases, V lost 10 bases, and 9 bases had no gene match. Germline values: CDR1 LNHDA, CDR2 SQIVND (reference sequence). CDR3 length: 13 amino acids. The CDR3 region is CANSGQGEDTIYF. The CDR3 coding sequence is TGTGCCAACTCGGGACAGGGTGAAGACACCATATATTTT. The full variable domain, its missing parts supplied by reference TRBV19 and TRBJ1-3, is DGGITQSPKYLFRKEGQNVTLSCEQNLNHDAMYWYRQDPGQGLRLIYYSQIVNDFQKGDIAEGYSVSREKKESFPLTVTSAQKNPTAFYLCANSGQGEDTIYFGEGSWLTVV.

The chain carries TRBV18 and TRBJ1-1; no definite D call. The CDR3 loop spans 14 amino acids. CDR1 and CDR2 (germline): KGHSH, LQKENI. V was trimmed by 1 base and J by 1 base, leaving 7 bases between them. The CDR3 region is CASSPREGNTEAFF. In DNA, the CDR3 is TGTGCCAGCTCACCACGGGAGGGGAACACTGAAGCTTTCTTT.

This clone was recorded once. V is TRBV5-1 and J is TRBJ1-1; D is undetermined. Germline V gene lookup returns CDR1 SGHRS and CDR2 YFSETQ. The CDR3 covers 13 residues. V was shortened by 4 bases and J by 4 bases, with 11 bases between the two germline ends. This chain's CDR3 is CASSPPSGTEAFF. In DNA, the CDR3 is TGCGCCAGCAGCCCCCCCAGTGGCACTGAAGCTTTCTTT.

The gene calls are TRBV3-1 (or the pseudogene TRBV3-2) and TRBJ1-2; 7 bases match TRBD1. CDR1 and CDR2 from the germline V gene are LGHDT and YNNKEL (reference sequence). This CDR3 is built from 14 residues. Trimming removed 3 bases from V and 3 bases from J; junction bases left unmatched: 4. The DNA for the CDR3 is TGTGCCAGCAGCCAGCGGGACAGAGACTATGGCTACACCTTC. Translation gives CASSQRDRDYGYTF.

This sequence joins TRBV6-2 or TRBV6-3 and TRBJ2-3; D uncertain. Trimming left V 3 bases short and J 6 bases short, with 7 bases between. CDR3 length: 12 residues. CDR1 and CDR2 (germline): MNHEY, SVGEGT. Here the CDR3 reads CASSYVGDTQYF. The CDR3 coding sequence is TGTGCCAGCAGTTATGTTGGCGATACGCAGTATTTT.

The rearrangement uses TRBV6-2 or TRBV6-3 and TRBJ1-2; D uncertain. CDR1 and CDR2 from the germline V gene are MNHEY and SVGEGT. The V end lost 6 bases, the J end lost 4 bases, and 15 bases lay between the germline ends. CDR3 length equals 14 residues. The CDR3 DNA reads as TGTGCCAGCAGCACGGGAGGGTACCTCTATGGCTACACCTTC. Translating gives CASSTGGYLYGYTF.

The chain carries TRBV9 and TRBJ1-2, with TRBD1 matching 7 bases. With V trimmed by 3 bases and J by 4 bases, 6 bases remained unmatched. CDR1 is SGDLS, CDR2 YYNGEE, per germline. The CDR3 runs to 14 residues. The CDR3 DNA sequence: TGTGCCAGCAGCGCCGGAGACAGGGCCTATGGCTACACCTTC. Encoded protein: CASSAGDRAYGYTF. The full variable domain, its missing parts supplied by reference TRBV9 and TRBJ1-2, is DSGVTQTPKHLITATGQRVTLRCSPRSGDLSVYWYQQSLDQGLQFLIQYYNGEERAKGNILERFSAQQFPDLHSELNLSSLELGDSALYFCASSAGDRAYGYTFGSGTRLTVV.